The 9 T cell receptor beta chains in this list originate from one sample, sequenced in a study of post-analysis software for immune sequencing data (dated by TCRdb to about 2015). Points the paper makes about the study in general: Roughly 5 TRBV segments, including TRBV5-6, TRBV5-1 and TRBV20-1, were significantly more frequent in patients than controls.

No antigens are known for them. Libraries were built with PCR. TCRdb names Illumina HiSeq 2500 as the instrument used. Unique molecular identifiers were incorporated into TCR beta cDNA libraries to reduce PCR and sequencing biases. TCRdb redid the processing of the public reads, applying fastp at Q25 and MiXCR, and retained in-frame beta chains. All rows with the same CDR3 protein become a single entry with the most common DNA and genes. Recorded for this sample are more than 450,000 distinct CDR3 sequences; approximately 31% of them occurred a single time. The top ten constitute around 6.1% of the sample. The sequenced sample was blood. All receptors come from a girl under 18 with multiple sclerosis.

This clonotype was detected only a few times. The rearrangement joins TRBV12-3 or TRBV12-4 to TRBJ1-2; TRBD1 agrees at 9 bases. The CDR3 contains 14 residues. The V segment lost 7 bases and the J segment 7 bases; nucleotides outside the gene matches: 10. DNA for the CDR3: TGTGCCAGCACCCCACGGGACAGGGCTTTTGGCTACACCTTC. Translated, it gives CASTPRDRAFGYTF.

This clonotype showed up just a few times. Sequence at one end of the junction differs from germline and may be a read error. This CDR3 is CASSLSGGLAGQETQYF. In DNA form, the CDR3 reads TGTGCCAGCAGCTTAAGTGGGGGGCTAGCGGGGCAAGAGACTCAGTACTTC. The chain has TRBV7-6 and TRBJ2-5; 9 bases fit TRBD2. Germline CDR1 SGHVS, CDR2 FNYEAQ. This CDR3 contains 17 residues.

This sequence joins TRBV5-6 and TRBJ2-5; D possibly corresponds to TRBD2 (6 bases). Trimming took 0 bases from V and 1 from J, leaving 19 bases between them. Germline V gene sequence: CDR1 SGHDT, CDR2 YYEEEE. This CDR3 has 18 amino acids. The DNA for the CDR3 is TGTGCCAGCAGCTTGGACGTCCTTAGCGGCTATTTCCAAGAGACCCAGTACTTC. It specifies CASSLDVLSGYFQETQYF.

The V and J genes are TRBV4-1 and TRBJ2-7, with a weak D call TRBD1 (7 bases). Germline-derived CDR1 and CDR2 are MGHRA and YSYEKL. V was cut by 4 bases and J by 4 bases, with 17 bases left in between. This CDR3 comprises 15 residues. Written as DNA, the CDR3 is TGCGCCAGCAGCCGCGGGACAGCTTCGGCTTACGAGCAGTACTTC. This gives the protein CASSRGTASAYEQYF.

In its sample, this clonotype was seen a few times. CDR3 DNA: TGCGCCAGCAGCCAACTACTAGTCCCCTACAATGAGCAGTTCTTC. Amino acid sequence: CASSQLLVPYNEQFF. This rearrangement joins TRBV4-1 to TRBJ2-1, with D maybe TRBD2 (5 bases). In germline, CDR1 is MGHRA, CDR2 YSYEKL. The CDR3 length is 15 residues. V lost 2 bases to trimming and J lost 2 bases, with 10 bases between them.

V gene TRBV5-1 combines with J gene TRBJ1-4; unclear D gene. The V gene lost 0 bases and the J gene lost 7 bases, with 7 bases spanning the gap. The CDR3 covers 13 residues. CDR1 is SGHRS and CDR2 is YFSETQ in the germline V gene. The CDR3 nucleotides are TGCGCCAGCAGCTTGGGGTGGCGTGAAAAACTGTTTTTT. It encodes CASSLGWREKLFF.

The chain has TRBV20-1 and TRBJ1-5; no clear D. V lost 6 bases and J 0 bases, leaving 27 bases between the germline ends. Germline V gene sequence: CDR1 DFQATT, CDR2 SNEGSKA (reference sequence). This CDR3 contains 19 residues. DNA of the CDR3: TGCAGTGCCCCTTGGAGGCCAAAGAGGATTTGGAGTAGCAATCAGCCCCAGCATTTT. Protein product: CSAPWRPKRIWSSNQPQHF.

The chain links TRBV20-1 to TRBJ1-5; TRBD1 might be the D (5 bases). This CDR3 has 15 amino acids. Per the germline V gene, CDR1 is DFQATT and CDR2 is SNEGSKA (reference sequence). Trimming cost V 0 bases and J 7 bases, with 16 bases left between them. The CDR3 DNA follows: TGCAGTGCTAGAGAGAGGCTGGCAGGGTACCAGCCCCAGCATTTT. Translated: CSARERLAGYQPQHF.

V gene TRBV6-5 combines with J gene TRBJ2-1, with D maybe TRBD2 (6 bases). The V gene's germline CDR1 is MNHEY and CDR2 SVGAGI. V was pared by 7 bases and J by 8 bases, with 9 bases between. The CDR3 has 11 residues. CDR3 protein: CASKRVHEQFF. CDR3 coding DNA: TGTGCCAGCAAGCGGGTCCATGAGCAGTTCTTC.